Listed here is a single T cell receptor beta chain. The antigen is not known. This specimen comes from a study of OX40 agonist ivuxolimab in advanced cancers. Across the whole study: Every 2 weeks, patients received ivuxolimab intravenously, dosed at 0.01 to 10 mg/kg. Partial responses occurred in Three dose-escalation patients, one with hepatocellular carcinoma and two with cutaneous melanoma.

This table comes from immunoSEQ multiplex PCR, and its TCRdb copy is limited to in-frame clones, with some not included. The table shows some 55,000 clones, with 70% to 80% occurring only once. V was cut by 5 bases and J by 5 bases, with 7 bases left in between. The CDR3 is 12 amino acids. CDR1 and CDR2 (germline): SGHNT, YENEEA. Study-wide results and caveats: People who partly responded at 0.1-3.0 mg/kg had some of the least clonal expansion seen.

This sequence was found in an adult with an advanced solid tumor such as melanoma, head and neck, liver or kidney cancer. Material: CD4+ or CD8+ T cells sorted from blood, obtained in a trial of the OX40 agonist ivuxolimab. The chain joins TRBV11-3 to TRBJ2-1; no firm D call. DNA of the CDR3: TGTGCCAGCAGCCCCCGCCACAATGAGCAGTTCTTC. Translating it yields CASSPRHNEQFF.